A single sample gave rise to the 2 T cell receptor beta chains below, sequenced in a study of response to subunit inactivated influenza vaccine. MiXCR, applied by TCRdb to the RT-PCR reads, yields one record per CDR3 protein. Of about 570,000 distinct CDR3 sequences listed, around 11% are singletons. This sample was shared with a second study, whose subject was T cells expressing NK-cell markers. That study reports: With UMIs, 5'RACE template switching was used to make TCR beta cDNA.

The material sequenced was PBMCs from blood, taken on the day of vaccination. These receptors were obtained from a man in his fifties who received an inactivated influenza vaccine.

As DNA, the CDR3 is TGCGCCAGCAGCTTGGGGCGGGGCCTCGGAAGCACAGATACGCAGTATTTT. This sequence encodes CASSLGRGLGSTDTQYF. The V and J genes are TRBV5-1 and TRBJ2-3; weak D call: TRBD2 (6 bases). Trimming took 0 bases from V and 0 from J, leaving 14 bases between them. CDR3 size: 17 residues. Germline V CDR1 and CDR2: SGHRS, YFSETQ.

J is TRBJ2-7 and V is TRBV5-1; TRBD2 matches 10 bases. V shed 4 bases, J shed 5 bases, and the junction held 15 bases outside the gene matches. This CDR3 spans 17 amino acids. CDR1 is SGHRS and CDR2 is YFSETQ in the germline V gene. CDR3 DNA sequence: TGCGCCAGCAGCCTGTTCTTACCAAGCGGGAGGGAGGACGAGCAGTACTTC. It yields the protein CASSLFLPSGREDEQYF.